One and the same sample provided the 6 T cell receptor beta chains below, sequenced in a study of T cell responses to AZD1222 COVID-19 vaccine. The method was immunoSEQ multiplex PCR; TCRdb's version includes in-frame clones alone and lacks a portion of them. The table has more than 150,000 clones, more than 70% seen once. This sample comprised peripheral blood, obtained 28 days after the second AZD1222 dose. These receptors were collected from an adult who received the AZD1222 COVID-19 vaccine.

The rearrangement uses TRBV18 and TRBJ2-7, with a possible D match to TRBD1 (6 bases). Germline CDR1 reads KGHSH; CDR2 reads LQKENI. The germline V and J ends were trimmed by 3 bases and 6 bases, with 12 bases remaining between them. CDR3 length: 13 residues. CDR3 DNA sequence: TGTGCCAGCTCACCGGAAGGGGGATCCGAGCAGTACTTC. Its translation is CASSPEGGSEQYF.

V gene TRBV6-4 combines with J gene TRBJ2-3; no reliable D call. V lost 6 bases and J lost 0, with 10 bases in between. Germline lookup yields CDR1 MRHNA and CDR2 SNTAGT. The length of the CDR3 is 14 residues. CDR3 residues: CASSLGQSTDTQYF. CDR3 nucleotide sequence: TGTGCCAGCAGCCTCGGGCAAAGCACAGATACGCAGTATTTT.

This chain connects TRBV18 to TRBJ1-5; 8 bases line up with TRBD1. Germline V gene lookup returns CDR1 KGHSH and CDR2 LQKENI. This CDR3 has 15 residues. V shed 5 bases and J 5 bases; nucleotides not matched to a gene: 8. The CDR3 loop reads CASSLTGVGDQPQHF. The CDR3 nucleotides are TGTGCCAGCTCATTGACAGGGGTAGGCGATCAGCCCCAGCATTTT. The whole variable domain, filled in from reference TRBV18 and TRBJ1-5, reads NAGVMQNPRHLVRRRGQEARLRCSPMKGHSHVYWYRQLPEEGLKFMVYLQKENIIDESGMPKERFSAEFPKEGPSILRIQQVVRGDSAAYFCASSLTGVGDQPQHFGDGTRLSIL.

This rearrangement joins TRBV7-3 to TRBJ2-3, with 8 bases fitting TRBD1. Germline V CDR1 and CDR2: SGHTA, FQGTGA. CDR3 length: 15 amino acids. V lost 5 bases and J lost 2; bases outside the gene matches: 6. The CDR3 DNA is TGTGCCAGCAGCGCCAGACAGGGGTCCACAGATACGCAGTATTTT. Translated, it gives CASSARQGSTDTQYF.

This clone was seen more than once but under ten times. This chain uses TRBV3-1 (or the pseudogene TRBV3-2) with TRBJ2-7; D gene ambiguous. Trimming shortened V by 0 bases and J by 2 bases, and 8 bases separated the two germline ends. Per the germline V gene, CDR1 is LGHDT and CDR2 is YNNKEL (reference sequence). CDR3 length equals 14 residues. Written as DNA, the CDR3 is TGTGCCAGCAGCCAAGAGGGTCTGACCTACGAGCAGTACTTC. As protein: CASSQEGLTYEQYF.

This rearrangement joins TRBV6-2 or TRBV6-3 to TRBJ2-6, with 7 positions matching TRBD1. V was clipped by 2 bases and J by 0 bases; unmatched bases: 7. Germline V lookup: CDR1 MNHEY, CDR2 SVGEGT. The CDR3 consists of 18 residues. For the CDR3, the DNA is TGTGCCAGCAGTTACCCACGGGACAGCTCCTCTGGGGCCAACGTCCTGACTTTC. Protein sequence: CASSYPRDSSSGANVLTF.